Shown below are 10 T cell receptor beta chains from a single sample sequenced in a study of T cell repertoires in cytomegalovirus infection. TCRdb itself ran the reads through MiXCR, one entry per CDR3 protein. The data show about 740,000 distinct CDR3 sequences, roughly a third seen once. No cognate antigen is known for these TCRs. The sample in question was cultured PBMCs, obtained from culture after CMV antigen stimulation. Every receptor here comes from a human donor in good health (CMV status not recorded). Some clones in this sample may be carry-over from other donors' samples.

The chain links TRBV15 to TRBJ2-3, with D possibly being TRBD2 (6 bases). Germline V lookup: CDR1 LNHNV, CDR2 YYDKDF (reference sequence). This CDR3 has 15 residues. V lost 1 base, J lost 1 base, and 9 bases lay in between. CDR3 in DNA: TGTGCCACCAGCAGAGGTGGCGGGGGCACAGATACGCAGTATTTT. The encoded protein is CATSRGGGGTDTQYF. Looking up the rest from reference TRBV15 and TRBJ2-3 gives the full variable domain: DAMVIQNPRYQVTQFGKPVTLSCSQTLNHNVMYWYQQKSSQAPKLLFHYYDKDFNNEADTPDNFQSRRPNTSFCFLDIRSPGLGDTAMYLCATSRGGGGTDTQYFGPGTRLTVL.

The chain links TRBV20-1 to TRBJ1-1; no clear D gene. This CDR3 spans 10 amino acids. V was cut by 3 bases and J by 4 bases, with 3 bases left in between. Germline V gene sequence: CDR1 DFQATT, CDR2 SNEGSKA (reference sequence). The chain's CDR3 is CSASSTEAFF. In DNA, the CDR3 is TGCAGTGCTAGTAGCACTGAAGCTTTCTTT.

This clonotype showed up just a few times. The CDR3 nucleotides are TGTGCCAGCAGCTTGGGGAGTTGGAATGAGCAGTTCTTC. It is translated as CASSLGSWNEQFF. The V gene is TRBV7-6, the J gene TRBJ2-1; possibly TRBD2 for D (5 bases). The V end was cut by 3 bases, the J end by 7 bases, with 10 bases between. The CDR3 sequence is 13 residues long. Germline-derived CDR1 and CDR2 are SGHVS and FNYEAQ.

This clonotype was recorded a few times. The CDR3 is CASSRMRDRGWWEQYF. As DNA, the CDR3 is TGTGCCAGCAGCCGAATGAGGGACAGGGGGTGGTGGGAGCAGTACTTC. V usage is TRBV7-6 and J usage is TRBJ2-7, with TRBD1 matching 11 bases. CDR1 SGHVS and CDR2 FNYEAQ come from the germline V gene. Trimming cost V 5 bases and J 7 bases; bases outside gene matches: 13. The CDR3 loop spans 16 amino acids.

This clonotype was observed a handful of times. The rearrangement uses TRBV20-1 and TRBJ2-1; 9 bases are shared with TRBD2. The CDR3 is made up of 15 amino acids. Germline assignment: CDR1 DFQATT and CDR2 SNEGSKA (reference sequence). J lost 7 bases, V lost 4 bases, and 11 bases had no gene match. CDR3 bases: TGCAGTGCTATTTCGGCGGGAGGGCCGGTGAATGAGCAGTTCTTC. Protein sequence: CSAISAGGPVNEQFF.

This clonotype appeared a few times. The chain recombines TRBV7-2 with TRBJ2-7; weak D call: TRBD2 (6 bases). The V gene's germline CDR1 is SGHTA and CDR2 FQGNSA. The CDR3 has 14 amino acids. V lost 2 bases to trimming and J lost 2 bases, with 10 bases between them. The CDR3 DNA is TGTGCCAGCAGCTTATCGTCGGGGGCCTACGAGCAGTACTTC. Translated, it gives CASSLSSGAYEQYF.

This clonotype has only a few counts. CDR3 bases: TGTGCCAGCAACCATTTGGCCCGGACTAGCGGGGGTAATGAGCAGTTCTTC. Translation gives CASNHLARTSGGNEQFF. The V and J genes are TRBV12-3 or TRBV12-4 and TRBJ2-1; 13 bases align to TRBD2. This CDR3 comprises 17 residues. Trimming removed 7 bases from V and 7 bases from J; junction bases left unmatched: 13.

This clonotype has a handful of counts. This chain links TRBV6-2 or TRBV6-3 with TRBJ2-7, with unresolved D. The germline gives CDR1 MNHEY, CDR2 SVGEGT. Trimming took 0 bases from V and 2 from J, leaving 14 bases between them. The CDR3 loop spans 16 amino acids. The CDR3 here is CASSYSPRGTTYEQYF. CDR3 nucleotides: TGTGCCAGCAGTTACTCACCCCGCGGAACTACCTACGAGCAGTACTTC.

This clonotype appeared many times. CDR3 sequence reads: CASSLITATREPLYF. As DNA, the CDR3 is TGTGCCAGCAGCTTAATCACTGCTACAAGGGAGCCCCTATATTTT. The chain joins TRBV7-2 to TRBJ1-3; D is undetermined. V gave up 2 bases and J gave up 14 bases, with 22 bases separating them. The V gene's germline CDR1 is SGHTA and CDR2 FQGNSA. The CDR3 has 15 residues.

The rearrangement joins TRBV4-1 to TRBJ2-7; tentative D call: TRBD2 (5 bases). Per germline, CDR1 MGHRA and CDR2 YSYEKL. There are 15 residues in the CDR3. V lost 1 base to trimming and J lost 2 bases, with 12 bases between them. The CDR3 bases are TGCGCCAGCAGCCAAGGGAGGACCGGGACCTACGAGCAGTACTTC. Translation: CASSQGRTGTYEQYF.